A selection of T cell receptor beta chains follows, all from one sample in a study of blood T cell repertoires in COVID-19. Clones were sequenced by immunoSEQ multiplex PCR, and TCRdb holds only the in-frame ones, with some missing. The table records over 200,000 clones, 84% of them present only once. Sequencing was performed on PBMCs or T cells enriched from blood (not recorded which). These receptor sequences come from a man aged 55 to 70 who had recovered from COVID-19. CDR3s include the opening cysteine and the closing phenylalanine or tryptophan.

>TRBJ1-1|TRBV7-2
CASSKGQGLGEAFF
>TRBJ2-7|TRBV27
CASSLARLAGNYEQYF
>TRBJ2-2|TRBV24-1
CATSDPLRGGFGTGELFF
>TRBJ1-2|TRBV5-1
CASGGTGLFDGYTF
>TRBJ1-3|TRBV6-5
CASSYSITDSGNTIYF
>TRBJ2-7|TRBV6-2/TRBV6-3
CASSSRVYEQYF
>TRBJ1-5|TRBV7-9
CATPREPGQPQHF
>TRBJ2-1|TRBV7-3
CASSPTLGQGYNEQFF
>TRBJ1-5|TRBV2
CASRGTASNQPQHF
>TRBJ1-1|TRBV7-2
CASSLLRVTEAFF
>TRBJ1-1|TRBV9
CASSPNRGGNTEAFF
>TRBJ2-7|TRBV6-5
CASSLQGYEQYF
>TRBJ1-3|TRBV18
CASSPGTGTGNTIYF
>TRBJ2-5|TRBV19
CASSSTRFRETQYF
>TRBJ2-5|TRBV7-2
CASSPGTGRGETQYF
>TRBJ1-4|TRBV2
CASSEALLGTEKLFF
>TRBJ1-2|TRBV10-3
CAIRVSADGYTF
>TRBJ1-1|TRBV7-2
CASSLERDTEAFF
>TRBJ1-2|TRBV6-1
CASSEIGDYGYTF
>TRBJ2-1|TRBV19
CASSTPGQGARNEQFF
>TRBJ1-2|TRBV5-6
CASSADRWGYGYTF
>TRBJ1-6|TRBV11-2
CASSLWGQVNSPLHF
>TRBJ1-1|TRBV11-3
CASSPRQGVSEAFF
>TRBJ2-3|TRBV6-2/TRBV6-3
CASSYELHTDTQYF
>TRBJ2-3|TRBV9
CASSMSGSTDTQYF
>TRBJ1-5|TRBV18
CASSPLPGSNQPQHF
>TRBJ1-1|TRBV19
CASSIGGGRLEAFF
>TRBJ2-1|TRBV19
CASSMRALAGGINEQFF
>TRBJ2-1|TRBV5-1
CASSAGTSGGDLTYNEQFF
>TRBJ1-2|TRBV29-1
CSVKGTGDGYTF
>TRBJ2-2|TRBV4-3
CASSQDFLAGGTANTGELFF
>TRBJ1-1|TRBV10-3
CATWTGAAEAFF
>TRBJ1-1|TRBV5-1
CASSLAAGYDTEAFF
>TRBJ2-6|TRBV7-8
CASSLGHSGANVLTF
>TRBJ2-1|TRBV7-6
CASSLEVAREQFF
>TRBJ2-7|TRBV19
CATRGGPRYEQYF
>TRBJ2-7|TRBV7-9
CASSLDLTPYEQYF
>TRBJ1-2|TRBV5-1
CASSLGPAQGSSGYGYTF
>TRBJ1-1|TRBV4-3
CASSPRVGGKVAEAFF
>TRBJ1-2|TRBV7-9
CASSFSQGNYGYTF
>TRBJ2-3|TRBV9
CASSYSPTLDTQYF
>TRBJ2-7|TRBV6-2/TRBV6-3
CASRPGQGVYEQYF
>TRBJ2-7|TRBV5-6
CASSPAGRYEQYF
>TRBJ2-7|TRBV5-1
CASSSGTSGAYEQYF
>TRBJ2-5|TRBV5-1
CASSRQLAGDRETQYF
>TRBJ1-2|TRBV30
CAWSVGLLSSRVYGYTF
>TRBJ2-3|TRBV19
CASSIWQTSGGDTQYF
>TRBJ2-1|TRBV12-5
CASGLWAGAGQFF
>TRBJ2-1|TRBV29-1
CSVITGTAYNEQFF
>TRBJ2-1|TRBV5-1
CASSSSGGAYNEQFF
>TRBJ2-5|TRBV7-9
CASSPSDQAQYF
>TRBJ2-1|TRBV24-1
CATSPSLAGGYNEQFF
>TRBJ1-3|TRBV7-2
CASSRGGISGNTIYF
>TRBJ1-3|TRBV4-3
CASSQVFRGGTRRLNTIYF
>TRBJ2-2|TRBV3-1/TRBV3-2
CASSQAQANTGELFF
>TRBJ1-5|TRBV16
CASSQSGVNQPQHF
>TRBJ2-3|TRBV6-2/TRBV6-3
CASSRGGLAAADTQYF